This record concerns one T cell receptor beta chain sequence. This sample stems from a study of radiation and T cells in renal cell carcinoma. Trimming cost V 4 bases and J 2 bases, with 6 bases left between them. There are 13 residues in the CDR3. Germline assignment: CDR1 SGHDN and CDR2 FVKESK. Regarding time point: blood 2 weeks post-SBRT. The treatment here: 15 Gy SBRT to primary tumor, nephrectomy 4 weeks later. Assay: immunoSEQ multiplex PCR; the TCRdb copy retains only in-frame clones and omits some. The sample contains over 60,000 clones, about 86% of which appear only once. The genes are TRBV14 and TRBJ1-5, with D possibly matching TRBD1 (6 bases). The clonotype originates from a woman aged 45-59 years with renal cell carcinoma. This specimen was blood, taken from a patient whose treatment included radiotherapy and nephrectomy. The CDR3 DNA reads as TGTGCCAGCAGCCCAGGGGGCAATCAGCCCCAGCATTTT. Encoded protein: CASSPGGNQPQHF.